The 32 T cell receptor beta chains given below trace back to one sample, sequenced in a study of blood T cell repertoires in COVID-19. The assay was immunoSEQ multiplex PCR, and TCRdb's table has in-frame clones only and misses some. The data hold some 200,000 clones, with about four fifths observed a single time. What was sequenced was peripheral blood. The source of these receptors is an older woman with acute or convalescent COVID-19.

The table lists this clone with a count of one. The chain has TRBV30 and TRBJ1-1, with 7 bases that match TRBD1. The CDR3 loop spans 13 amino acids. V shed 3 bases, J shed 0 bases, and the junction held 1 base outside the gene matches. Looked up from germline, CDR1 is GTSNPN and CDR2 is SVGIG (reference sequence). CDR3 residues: CAWSQGVNTEAFF. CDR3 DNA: TGTGCCTGGAGCCAGGGGGTGAACACTGAAGCTTTCTTT.

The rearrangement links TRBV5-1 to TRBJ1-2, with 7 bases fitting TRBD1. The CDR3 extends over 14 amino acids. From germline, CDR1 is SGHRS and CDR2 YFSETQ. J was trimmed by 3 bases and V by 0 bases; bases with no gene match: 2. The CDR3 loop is CASSLGTGHYGYTF. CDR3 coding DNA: TGCGCCAGCAGCTTGGGGACAGGACACTATGGCTACACCTTC.

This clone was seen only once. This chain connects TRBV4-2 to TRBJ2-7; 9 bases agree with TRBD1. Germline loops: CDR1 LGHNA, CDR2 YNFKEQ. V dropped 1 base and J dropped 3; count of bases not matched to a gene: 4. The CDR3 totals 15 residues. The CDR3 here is CASSQVTGGGYEQYF. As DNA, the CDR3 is TGTGCCAGCAGCCAAGTAACAGGGGGCGGCTACGAGCAGTACTTC.

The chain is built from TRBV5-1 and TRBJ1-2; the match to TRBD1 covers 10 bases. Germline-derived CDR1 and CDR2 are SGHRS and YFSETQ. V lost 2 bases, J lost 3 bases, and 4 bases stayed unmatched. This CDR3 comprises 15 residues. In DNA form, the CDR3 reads TGCGCCAGCAGCTTCTGGACAGGGGGGGACTATGGCTACACCTTC. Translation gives CASSFWTGGDYGYTF.

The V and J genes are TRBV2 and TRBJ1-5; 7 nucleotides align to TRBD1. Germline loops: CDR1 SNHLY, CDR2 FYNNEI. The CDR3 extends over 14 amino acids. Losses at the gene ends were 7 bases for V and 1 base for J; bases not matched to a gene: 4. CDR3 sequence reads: CASNSQGSNQPQHF. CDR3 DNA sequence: TGTGCCAGCAATTCACAGGGGAGCAATCAGCCCCAGCATTTT.

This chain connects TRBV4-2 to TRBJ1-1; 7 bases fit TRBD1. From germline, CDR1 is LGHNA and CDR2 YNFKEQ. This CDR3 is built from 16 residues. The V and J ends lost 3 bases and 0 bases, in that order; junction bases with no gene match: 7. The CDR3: CASSQATGHMNTEAFF. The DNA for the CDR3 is TGTGCCAGCAGCCAGGCGACAGGGCACATGAACACTGAAGCTTTCTTT.

The CDR3 sequence: CASSFSRYNEQFF. CDR3 bases: TGTGCCAGCAGTTTTTCCAGATACAATGAGCAGTTCTTC. The V call is TRBV12-3 or TRBV12-4, the J call TRBJ2-1, with no clear D. The V end was cut by 3 bases, the J end by 4 bases, with 7 bases between. This CDR3 contains 13 residues.

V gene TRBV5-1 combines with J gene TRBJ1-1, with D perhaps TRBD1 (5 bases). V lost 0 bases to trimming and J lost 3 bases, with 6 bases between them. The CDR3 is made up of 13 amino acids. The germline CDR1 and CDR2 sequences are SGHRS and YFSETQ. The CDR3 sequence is CASSLEQDTEAFF. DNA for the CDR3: TGCGCCAGCAGCTTGGAACAGGACACTGAAGCTTTCTTT. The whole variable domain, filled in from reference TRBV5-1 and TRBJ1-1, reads KAGVTQTPRYLIKTRGQQVTLSCSPISGHRSVSWYQQTPGQGLQFLFEYFSETQRNKGNFPGRFSGRQFSNSRSEMNVSTLELGDSALYLCASSLEQDTEAFFGQGTRLTVV.

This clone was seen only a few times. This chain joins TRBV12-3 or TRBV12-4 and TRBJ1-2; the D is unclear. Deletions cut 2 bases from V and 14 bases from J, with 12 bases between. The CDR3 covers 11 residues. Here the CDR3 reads CASSLFPVWTF. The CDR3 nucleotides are TGTGCCAGCAGTTTATTTCCGGTTTGGACCTTC.

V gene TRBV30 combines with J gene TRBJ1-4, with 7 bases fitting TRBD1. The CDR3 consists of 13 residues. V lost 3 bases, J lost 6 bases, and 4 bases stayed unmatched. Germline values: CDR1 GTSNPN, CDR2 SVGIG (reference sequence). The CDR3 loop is CAWRPGQYEKLFF. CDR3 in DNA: TGTGCCTGGAGGCCGGGACAGTATGAAAAACTGTTTTTT.

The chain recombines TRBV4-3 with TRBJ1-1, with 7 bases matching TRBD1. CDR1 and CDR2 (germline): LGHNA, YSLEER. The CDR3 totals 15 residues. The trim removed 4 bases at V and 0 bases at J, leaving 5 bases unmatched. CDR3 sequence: CASSLGTVLNTEAFF. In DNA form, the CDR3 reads TGCGCCAGCAGCCTGGGGACAGTGTTGAACACTGAAGCTTTCTTT.

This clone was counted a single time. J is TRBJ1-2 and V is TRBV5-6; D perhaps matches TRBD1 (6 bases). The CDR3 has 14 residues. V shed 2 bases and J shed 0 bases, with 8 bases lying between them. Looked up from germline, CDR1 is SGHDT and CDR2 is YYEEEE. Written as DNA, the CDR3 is TGTGCCAGCAGCTTAGGGGGTCCTAACTATGGCTACACCTTC. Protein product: CASSLGGPNYGYTF.

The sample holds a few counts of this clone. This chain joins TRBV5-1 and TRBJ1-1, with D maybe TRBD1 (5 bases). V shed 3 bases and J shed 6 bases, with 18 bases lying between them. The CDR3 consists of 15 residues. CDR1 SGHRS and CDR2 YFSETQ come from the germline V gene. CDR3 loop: CASSSLLGGRAEAFF. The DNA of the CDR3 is TGCGCCAGCAGCTCCCTTTTGGGGGGTAGGGCTGAAGCTTTCTTT.

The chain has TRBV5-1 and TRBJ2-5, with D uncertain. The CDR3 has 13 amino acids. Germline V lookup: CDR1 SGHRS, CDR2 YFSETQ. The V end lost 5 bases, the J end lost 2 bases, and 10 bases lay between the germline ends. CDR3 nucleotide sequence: TGCGCCAGCAGGGCCACGGAGCAAGAGACCCAGTACTTC. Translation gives CASRATEQETQYF.

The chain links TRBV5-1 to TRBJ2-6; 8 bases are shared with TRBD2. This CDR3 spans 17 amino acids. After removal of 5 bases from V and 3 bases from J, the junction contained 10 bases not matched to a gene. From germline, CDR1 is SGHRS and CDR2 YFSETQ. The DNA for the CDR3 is TGCGCCAGCAGTCGCGGGACTAGTTCTATTGGGGCCAACGTCCTGACTTTC. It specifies CASSRGTSSIGANVLTF.

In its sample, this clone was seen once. The CDR3 is CASSLRGGEQFF. CDR3 DNA: TGTGCCAGCAGCCTCAGGGGAGGGGAGCAGTTCTTC. The chain couples TRBV3-1 (or the pseudogene TRBV3-2) to TRBJ2-1, with a possible D match to TRBD2 (7 bases). The CDR3 totals 12 residues. With 4 bases removed from V and 10 bases from J, the gap between germline ends came to 11 bases. Germline V gene lookup returns CDR1 LGHDT and CDR2 YNNKEL (reference sequence).

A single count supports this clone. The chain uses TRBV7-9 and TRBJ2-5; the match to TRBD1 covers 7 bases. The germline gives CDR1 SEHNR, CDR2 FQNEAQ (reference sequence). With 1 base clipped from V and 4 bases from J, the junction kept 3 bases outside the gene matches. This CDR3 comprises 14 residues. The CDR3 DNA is TGTGCCAGCAGCTTAGGGGGACAGAGAGAGACCCAGTACTTC. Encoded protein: CASSLGGQRETQYF.

The CDR3 DNA sequence: TGTGCCAGCAGCCACGACAGGGGCCCTATTACTGGAAACACCATATATTTT. It specifies CASSHDRGPITGNTIYF. This chain joins TRBV7-6 and TRBJ1-3; 8 bases are shared with TRBD1. J lost 2 bases, V lost 5 bases, and 11 bases had no gene match. The CDR3 extends over 17 amino acids. From germline, CDR1 is SGHVS and CDR2 FNYEAQ.

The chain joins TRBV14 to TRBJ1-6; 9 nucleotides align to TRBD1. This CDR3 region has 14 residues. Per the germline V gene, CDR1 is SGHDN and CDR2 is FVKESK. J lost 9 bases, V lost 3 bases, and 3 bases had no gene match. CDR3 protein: CASSQTGGSSPLHF. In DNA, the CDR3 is TGTGCCAGCAGCCAGACAGGGGGTAGTTCACCCCTCCACTTT.

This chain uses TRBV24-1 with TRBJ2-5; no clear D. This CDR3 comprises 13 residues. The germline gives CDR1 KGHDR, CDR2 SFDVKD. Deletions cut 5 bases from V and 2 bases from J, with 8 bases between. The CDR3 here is CATSVGSQETQYF. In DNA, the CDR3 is TGTGCCACCAGTGTGGGCAGTCAAGAGACCCAGTACTTC.

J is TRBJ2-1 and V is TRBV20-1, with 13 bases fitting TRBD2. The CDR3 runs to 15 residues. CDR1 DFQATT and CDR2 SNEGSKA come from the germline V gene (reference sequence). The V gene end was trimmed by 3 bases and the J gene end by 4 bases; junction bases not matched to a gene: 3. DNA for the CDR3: TGCAGTGCTAGTGGGGGACTAGCGGGGTACAATGAGCAGTTCTTC. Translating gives CSASGGLAGYNEQFF.

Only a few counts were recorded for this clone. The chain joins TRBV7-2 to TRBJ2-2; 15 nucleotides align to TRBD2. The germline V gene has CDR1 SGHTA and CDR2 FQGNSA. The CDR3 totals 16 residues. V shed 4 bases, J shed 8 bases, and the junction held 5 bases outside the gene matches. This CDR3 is CASSSRTSGGAGELFF. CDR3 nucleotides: TGTGCCAGCAGCTCCCGGACTAGCGGGGGGGCTGGGGAGCTGTTTTTT.

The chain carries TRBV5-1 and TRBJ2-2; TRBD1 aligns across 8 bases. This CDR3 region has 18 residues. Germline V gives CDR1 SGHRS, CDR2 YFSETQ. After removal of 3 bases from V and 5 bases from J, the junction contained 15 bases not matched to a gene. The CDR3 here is CASSSGYLTRGRTGELFF. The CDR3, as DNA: TGCGCCAGCAGCTCCGGTTACCTAACCAGGGGGCGAACCGGGGAGCTGTTTTTT.

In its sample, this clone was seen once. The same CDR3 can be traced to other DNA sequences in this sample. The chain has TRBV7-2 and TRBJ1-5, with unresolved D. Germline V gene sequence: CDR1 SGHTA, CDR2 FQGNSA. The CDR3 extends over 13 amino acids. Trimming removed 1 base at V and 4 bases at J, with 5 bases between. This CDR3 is CASSLGQNQPQHF. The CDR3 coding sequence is TGTGCCAGCAGCTTAGGGCAGAATCAGCCCCAGCATTTT.

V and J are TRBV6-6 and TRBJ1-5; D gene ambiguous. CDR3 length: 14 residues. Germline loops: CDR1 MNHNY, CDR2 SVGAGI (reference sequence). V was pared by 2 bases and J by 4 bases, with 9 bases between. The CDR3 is CASSYLQSNQPQHF. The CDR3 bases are TGTGCCAGCAGTTACCTGCAGTCTAATCAGCCCCAGCATTTT.

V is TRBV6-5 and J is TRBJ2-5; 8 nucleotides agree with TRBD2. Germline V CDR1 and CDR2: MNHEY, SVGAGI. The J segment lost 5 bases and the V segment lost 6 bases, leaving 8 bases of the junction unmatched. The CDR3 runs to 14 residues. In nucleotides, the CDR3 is TGTGCCAGCAGCCGCCGCGGGGGGCTGGAGACCCAGTACTTC. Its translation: CASSRRGGLETQYF.

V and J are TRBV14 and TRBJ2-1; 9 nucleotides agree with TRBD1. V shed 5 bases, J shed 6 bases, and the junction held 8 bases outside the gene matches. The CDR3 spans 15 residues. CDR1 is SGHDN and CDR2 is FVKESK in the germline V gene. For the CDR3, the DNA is TGTGCCAGCAGCACCCGGGACAGGGTTGGCAATGAGCAGTTCTTC. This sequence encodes CASSTRDRVGNEQFF.

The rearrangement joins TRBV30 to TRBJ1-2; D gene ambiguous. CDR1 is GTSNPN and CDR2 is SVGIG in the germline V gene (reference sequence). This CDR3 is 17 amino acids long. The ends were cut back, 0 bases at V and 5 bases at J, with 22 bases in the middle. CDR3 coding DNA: TGTGCCTGGAGTGTATCCCACAAGGCGGAACGTACTTATGGCTACACCTTC. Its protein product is CAWSVSHKAERTYGYTF.

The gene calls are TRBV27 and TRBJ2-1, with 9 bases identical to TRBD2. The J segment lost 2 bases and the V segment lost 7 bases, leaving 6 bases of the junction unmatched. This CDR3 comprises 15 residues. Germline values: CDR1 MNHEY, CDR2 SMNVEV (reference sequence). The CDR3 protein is CASTWSGGTYNEQFF. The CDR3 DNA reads TGTGCCAGCACTTGGAGCGGGGGGACCTACAATGAGCAGTTCTTC.

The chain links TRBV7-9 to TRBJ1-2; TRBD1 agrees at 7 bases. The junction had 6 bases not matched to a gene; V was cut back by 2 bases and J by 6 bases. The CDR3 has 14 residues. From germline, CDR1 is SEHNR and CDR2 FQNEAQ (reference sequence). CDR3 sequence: CASSLSGGGHGYTF. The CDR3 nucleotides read TGTGCCAGCAGCTTAAGCGGAGGGGGCCATGGCTACACCTTC.

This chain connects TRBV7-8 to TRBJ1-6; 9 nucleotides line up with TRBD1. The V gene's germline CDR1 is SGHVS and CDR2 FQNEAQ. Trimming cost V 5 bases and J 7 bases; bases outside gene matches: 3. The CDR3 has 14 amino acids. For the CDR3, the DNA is TGTGCCAGCAGCCGGACAGGGGAGAATTCACCCCTCCACTTT. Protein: CASSRTGENSPLHF.

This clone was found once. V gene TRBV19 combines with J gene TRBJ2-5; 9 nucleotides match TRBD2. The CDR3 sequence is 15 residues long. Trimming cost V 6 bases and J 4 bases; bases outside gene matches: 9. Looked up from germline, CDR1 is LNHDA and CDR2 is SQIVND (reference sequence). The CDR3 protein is CASSPGLALSETQYF. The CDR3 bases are TGTGCCAGTAGCCCGGGACTAGCACTTTCAGAGACCCAGTACTTC. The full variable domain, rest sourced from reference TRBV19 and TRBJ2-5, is DGGITQSPKYLFRKEGQNVTLSCEQNLNHDAMYWYRQDPGQGLRLIYYSQIVNDFQKGDIAEGYSVSREKKESFPLTVTSAQKNPTAFYLCASSPGLALSETQYFGPGTRLLVL.